Sequencing of this TCR beta chain was carried out in a study of blood T cell repertoires in COVID-19. Study in general: The samples span acute and convalescent COVID-19 from the United States, Italy and Spain. Sources were T cells, B-cell-depleted T cells, or PBMCs; the material itself was cDNA or gDNA.

V dropped 2 bases and J dropped 0 bases, with 17 bases sitting between them. This CDR3 contains 17 residues. Germline lookup yields CDR1 SQVTM and CDR2 ANQGSEA. Original methodology: By means of reference gene primer amplification, nucleated cell counts were estimated. Clones were read by immunoSEQ multiplex PCR, and TCRdb kept only the in-frame ones, dropping some. V and J calls and clone size come straight from that table; D and trimming were deduced from the DNA. The sample comprises just under 150,000 clones, approximately 81% of which are singletons, and roughly 2.6% rests with the top ten. This chain joins TRBV29-1 and TRBJ2-1, with a possible D match to TRBD1 (5 bases). The sequence was obtained from a human donor with acute or convalescent COVID-19. The donor label of this sample is uncertain. The specimen sequenced was peripheral blood. CDR3 bases: TGCAGCGTTGAATTTCAGGGATCGATTAGCTCCTACAATGAGCAGTTCTTC. Translating it yields CSVEFQGSISSYNEQFF.